The 13 T cell receptor beta chains in this list originate from one sample, sequenced in a study of shared clonotypes between healthy human individuals. Libraries were prepared by immunoSEQ multiplex PCR; TCRdb keeps only in-frame clonotypes and omits some of them. The data hold some 2 million clones, with roughly 94% observed a single time. The sequenced sample was naive CD4+ T cells sorted from blood. Subset meaning: CD45RA+ positively selected. These receptors originate from a man younger than 35 in good health.

The chain combines TRBV5-4 with TRBJ1-6, with D unclear. The length of the CDR3 is 15 residues. Germline V gene data show CDR1 as SGHNT and CDR2 as YYREEE (reference sequence). Trimming removed 0 bases from V and 7 bases from J, with 11 bases in between. This chain's CDR3 is CASSLGSHTNSPLHF. The DNA for the CDR3 is TGTGCCAGCAGCTTGGGCAGTCACACCAATTCACCCCTCCACTTT.

CDR3 in DNA: TGTGCCAGCAGCCACGTGACAGGGTGGAATGAGCAGTTCTTC. Translated, it gives CASSHVTGWNEQFF. This rearrangement joins TRBV7-2 to TRBJ2-1, with 7 bases aligning to TRBD1. Germline V gives CDR1 SGHTA, CDR2 FQGNSA. The CDR3 is 14 residues long. The trim removed 5 bases at V and 7 bases at J, leaving 8 bases unmatched.

This chain links TRBV29-1 with TRBJ2-7; 7 nucleotides agree with TRBD1. This CDR3 comprises 13 residues. Germline V gene sequence: CDR1 SQVTM, CDR2 ANQGSEA. With V trimmed by 6 bases and J by 7 bases, 12 bases remained unmatched. CDR3 sequence: CSVPGQGVGEQYF. As DNA, the CDR3 is TGCAGCGTCCCGGGGCAGGGGGTAGGAGAGCAGTACTTC.

The chain joins TRBV30 to TRBJ1-2; D remains ambiguous. The CDR3 covers 13 residues. V was pared by 5 bases and J by 7 bases, with 17 bases between. Germline CDR1 GTSNPN, CDR2 SVGIG (reference sequence). The CDR3, as DNA: TGTGCCTGGGGAGGCCATCCCCTATTTGGCTACACCTTC. Amino acids: CAWGGHPLFGYTF.

This clone was picked up one time. The rearrangement uses TRBV11-2 and TRBJ2-2; 8 bases are a match to TRBD1. This CDR3 has 16 residues. From germline, CDR1 is SGHAT and CDR2 FQNNGV. Germline trimming cut 6 bases from V and 4 bases from J; bases unmatched to any gene: 10. DNA of the CDR3: TGTGCCAGCAGAGCCATCGACAGGGGTCTCACCGGGGAGCTGTTTTTT. Translated: CASRAIDRGLTGELFF.

The chain couples TRBV19 to TRBJ1-6; D uncertain. The germline V and J ends were trimmed by 5 bases and 2 bases, with 7 bases remaining between them. The CDR3 contains 14 residues. CDR1 and CDR2 (germline): LNHDA, SQIVND (reference sequence). CDR3 amino acids: CASSETAYNSPLHF. The CDR3 DNA reads TGTGCCAGTAGTGAGACCGCCTATAATTCACCCCTCCACTTT. The full variable domain, rest sourced from reference TRBV19 and TRBJ1-6, is DGGITQSPKYLFRKEGQNVTLSCEQNLNHDAMYWYRQDPGQGLRLIYYSQIVNDFQKGDIAEGYSVSREKKESFPLTVTSAQKNPTAFYLCASSETAYNSPLHFGNGTRLTVT.

CDR3 sequence: CATGGLAVSSYNEQFF. CDR3 coding DNA: TGTGCCACCGGGGGACTAGCGGTTAGCTCCTACAATGAGCAGTTCTTC. The chain joins TRBV10-3 to TRBJ2-1, with 11 nucleotides matching TRBD2. J was trimmed by 0 bases and V by 10 bases; bases with no gene match: 8. The CDR3 covers 16 residues. Germline V gives CDR1 ENHRY, CDR2 SYGVKD.

A remark on this clone: A junction boundary mismatches the germline segment, possibly from a read error. This sample includes further DNA sequences coding for the same CDR3. The chain combines TRBV28 with TRBJ2-1; 9 positions agree with TRBD1. The germline gives CDR1 MDHEN, CDR2 SYDVKM. The CDR3 extends over 15 amino acids. The CDR3 loop is CASSLGTGFGNEQFF. The CDR3 coding sequence is TGCGCCAGCAGTCTGGGGACAGGGTTCGGGAATGAGCAGTTCTTC.

This sequence joins TRBV30 and TRBJ2-7; D unresolved. This CDR3 region has 14 residues. With 5 bases removed from V and 0 bases from J, the gap between germline ends came to 14 bases. CDR1 GTSNPN and CDR2 SVGIG come from the germline V gene (reference sequence). The CDR3 region has the DNA TGTGCCTGGTCCTCGTGGGCAAGCTCCTACGAGCAGTACTTC. Translation gives CAWSSWASSYEQYF.

This chain joins TRBV10-2 and TRBJ2-7; possible D gene TRBD2, 7 bases. V lost 5 bases and J lost 2, with 10 bases in between. Germline lookup yields CDR1 WSHSY and CDR2 SAAADI. The CDR3 runs to 13 residues. CDR3 amino acids: CASSNGGPYEQYF. Written as DNA, the CDR3 is TGCGCCAGCAGTAACGGGGGGCCCTACGAGCAGTACTTC.

This chain links TRBV15 with TRBJ2-3; D ambiguous. V was clipped by 4 bases and J by 11 bases, with 19 bases between them. This CDR3 contains 14 residues. Germline V gene sequence: CDR1 LNHNV, CDR2 YYDKDF (reference sequence). Here the CDR3 reads CATSNPKDALLQYF. In nucleotides, the CDR3 is TGTGCCACCAGCAACCCGAAGGACGCCCTTTTGCAGTATTTT.

V and J are TRBV6-5 and TRBJ1-2; D is unresolved. With 0 bases removed from V and 3 bases from J, the gap between germline ends came to 11 bases. The CDR3 length is 15 residues. CDR1 and CDR2 from the germline V gene are MNHEY and SVGAGI. CDR3 bases: TGTGCCAGCAGTTACTCGAGGGTCGGGGACTATGGCTACACCTTC. This gives the protein CASSYSRVGDYGYTF.

The CDR3 protein is CASSPGDLYTNNSPLHF. CDR3 coding DNA: TGCGCCAGCAGCCCGGGAGACCTCTACACCAATAATTCACCCCTCCACTTT. The chain couples TRBV4-1 to TRBJ1-6; D is unclear. V lost 4 bases and J lost 5, with 18 bases in between. The V gene's germline CDR1 is MGHRA and CDR2 YSYEKL. This CDR3 region has 17 residues.